Given below is one T cell receptor (beta chain) in context. This entry comes from a study of blood T cell repertoires in COVID-19. Turning to the study itself: Sample material is recorded as cDNA or gDNA derived from T cells, B-cell-depleted T cells, or PBMCs.

Data came from immunoSEQ multiplex PCR; TCRdb stores just in-frame clones and leaves some out. The sample includes fewer than 80,000 clones, roughly 86% of them seen just once. The CDR3 length is 20 residues. The germline V gene encodes CDR1 SGHTA and CDR2 FQGNSA. Trimming left V 0 bases short and J 6 bases short, with 28 bases between. The specimen was peripheral blood. J is TRBJ2-3 and V is TRBV7-2; D may be TRBD2 (5 bases). The origin of this receptor is a man between 70 and 80 years old with acute or convalescent COVID-19. The CDR3 reads CASSLAPKPDGLLKFDTQYF. CDR3 DNA: TGTGCCAGCAGCTTAGCCCCCAAACCGGACGGACTGCTCAAATTTGATACGCAGTATTTT.